The 14 T cell receptor beta chains listed next were all sequenced from one sample in a study of cytomegalovirus exposure and HLA in healthy donors. The PCR contained 60 Vbeta and 13 Jbeta primers. Measured with immunoSEQ multiplex PCR; TCRdb has only the in-frame clones, and not every one. The specimen's table records under 150,000 clones. Sequenced material: PBMCs. These receptors all come from an older woman in good health and CMV-seronegative.

Turning to this clone: At one of its ends the junction is not consistent with the germline gene, which may arise from a read error. The chain joins TRBV6-5 to TRBJ1-2; 8 bases map to TRBD1. Per the germline V gene, CDR1 is MNHEY and CDR2 is SVGAGI. CDR3 size: 15 residues. The CDR3 is CASSSGQGVDYGHTF. The DNA of the CDR3 is TGTGCCAGCAGTTCCGGACAGGGAGTAGACTATGGCCACACCTTC.

This chain joins TRBV4-1 and TRBJ2-6; D unclear. The ends were cut back, 1 base at V and 0 bases at J, with 10 bases in the middle. The length of the CDR3 is 17 residues. Germline loops: CDR1 MGHRA, CDR2 YSYEKL. The CDR3 nucleotides read TGCGCCAGCAGCCAAGTTAGACTTGCCTCTGGGGCCAACGTCCTGACTTTC. Residues: CASSQVRLASGANVLTF.

The rearrangement links TRBV11-2 to TRBJ2-3; TRBD2 might be the D (5 bases). Germline-derived CDR1 and CDR2 are SGHAT and FQNNGV. V lost 5 bases and J 6 bases, leaving 24 bases between the germline ends. This CDR3 contains 17 residues. CDR3 DNA sequence: TGTGCCAGCAGCCGACCGGCGGGCCCAGTTGCTGCGGATACGCAGTATTTT. Translating gives CASSRPAGPVAADTQYF.

The rearrangement links TRBV11-2 to TRBJ2-3, with TRBD1 matching over 7 bases. Per germline, CDR1 SGHAT and CDR2 FQNNGV. CDR3 length equals 17 residues. The junction had 8 bases not matched to a gene; V was cut back by 0 bases and J by 2 bases. CDR3 in DNA: TGTGCCAGCAGCTTAGAACGTTCGGGACAGTTCACAGATACGCAGTATTTT. Protein product: CASSLERSGQFTDTQYF.

The chain couples TRBV6-1 to TRBJ2-7, with 7 bases that match TRBD1. CDR1 is MNHNS, CDR2 SASEGT, per germline. V dropped 1 base and J dropped 4; count of bases not matched to a gene: 7. This CDR3 region has 15 residues. CDR3 sequence: CASSEVEGAGYEQYF. The CDR3 DNA reads TGTGCCAGCAGTGAAGTAGAGGGGGCTGGATACGAGCAGTACTTC.

The rearrangement joins TRBV30 to TRBJ2-1, with D hard to call. The CDR3 contains 14 residues. The germline V gene has CDR1 GTSNPN and CDR2 SVGIG (reference sequence). V lost 3 bases to trimming and J lost 0 bases, with 9 bases between them. The CDR3 nucleotides read TGTGCCTGGAGCCTAGGCTTCTCCTACAATGAGCAGTTCTTC. As protein: CAWSLGFSYNEQFF.

This sequence joins TRBV15 and TRBJ2-1, with 9 positions matching TRBD1. V gave up 2 bases and J gave up 6 bases; unmatched junction bases: 14. Germline V gene lookup returns CDR1 LNHNV and CDR2 YYDKDF (reference sequence). The length of the CDR3 is 18 residues. CDR3 nucleotide sequence: TGTGCCACCAGCAGAAAATTAGAGGGACAGGGTAACCTCAATGAGCAGTTCTTC. Translated: CATSRKLEGQGNLNEQFF.

The CDR3 sequence is CAWSRSSGNTIYF. Here the CDR3 DNA reads TGTGCCTGGTCCCGGTCCTCTGGAAACACCATATATTTT. The rearrangement uses TRBV30 and TRBJ1-3; D is uncertain. The CDR3 length is 13 residues. Trimming pared 5 bases from V and 0 bases from J, leaving 8 bases between. Looked up from germline, CDR1 is GTSNPN and CDR2 is SVGIG (reference sequence).

This rearrangement joins TRBV27 to TRBJ2-1; D unresolved. The CDR3 totals 14 residues. V lost 3 bases, J lost 10 bases, and 16 bases lay in between. The germline V gene has CDR1 MNHEY and CDR2 SMNVEV (reference sequence). CDR3 DNA: TGTGCCAGCAGTTTCCTCCCCCTAGTTCAGGAGCAGTTCTTC. It codes for CASSFLPLVQEQFF.

The chain joins TRBV10-1 to TRBJ2-5; 7 nucleotides match TRBD1. CDR3 length: 16 residues. V dropped 2 bases and J dropped 3; count of bases not matched to a gene: 9. In germline, CDR1 is WNHNN, CDR2 SYGVQD (reference sequence). The CDR3 bases are TGCGCCAGCAGTGAGAGTACCGGGACAGCAAAAGAGACCCAGTACTTC. The encoded protein is CASSESTGTAKETQYF.

This chain connects TRBV27 to TRBJ2-7, with 12 bases that match TRBD2. Per the germline V gene, CDR1 is MNHEY and CDR2 is SMNVEV (reference sequence). The ends lost 3 bases at V and 3 bases at J; junction bases unmatched: 3. This CDR3 has 15 residues. The CDR3 bases are TGTGCCAGCAGTTTCAAGACTAGCGGGAGCTACGAGCAGTACTTC. This translates into CASSFKTSGSYEQYF.

As DNA, the CDR3 is TGTGCCAGCCGGCCCCTCGGGACTAGCAGTACCCAGTACTTC. Residues: CASRPLGTSSTQYF. This chain joins TRBV28 and TRBJ2-5; 9 bases map to TRBD2. The trim removed 8 bases at V and 8 bases at J, leaving 12 bases unmatched. Germline V gives CDR1 MDHEN, CDR2 SYDVKM. The CDR3 spans 14 residues.

J is TRBJ2-7 and V is TRBV28; no definite D call. The germline V gene has CDR1 MDHEN and CDR2 SYDVKM. Between the trimmed V and J ends, which lost 4 bases and 4 bases, there was a span of 8 bases. The CDR3 runs 12 residues. The CDR3 sequence: CASSSGPYEQYF. The CDR3 region has the DNA TGTGCCAGCAGTTCAGGCCCGTACGAGCAGTACTTC.

The rearrangement links TRBV28 to TRBJ2-3, with 14 positions matching TRBD2. V lost 8 bases, J lost 6 bases, and 16 bases stayed unmatched. CDR3 length: 18 amino acids. CDR1 is MDHEN, CDR2 SYDVKM, per germline. CDR3 nucleotides: TGTGCCAGCGGAGTAGAGGGGATAAGGACTAGCGGGAGGGATACGCAGTATTTT. Protein product: CASGVEGIRTSGRDTQYF.